The 11 T cell receptor beta chains below come from one sample, sequenced in a study of T cell responses to AZD1222 COVID-19 vaccine. The method was immunoSEQ multiplex PCR; TCRdb's version includes in-frame clones alone and lacks a portion of them. The sample yields roughly 97,000 clones, about 88% seen once. The specimen was peripheral blood, collected on day 0 of AZD1222 vaccination. These TCRs come from an adult in good health.

The CDR3 sequence is CASSRSGTEAFF. CDR3 coding DNA: TGTGCCAGCAGTCGATCAGGGACTGAAGCTTTCTTT. The chain couples TRBV6-2 or TRBV6-3 to TRBJ1-1; possibly TRBD1 for D (5 bases). This CDR3 is 12 amino acids long. Germline V gene lookup returns CDR1 MNHEY and CDR2 SVGEGT. The ends were cut back, 5 bases at V and 5 bases at J, with 9 bases in the middle.

This chain connects TRBV6-5 to TRBJ1-1, with unresolved D. Trimming took 7 bases from V and 5 from J, leaving 14 bases between them. The CDR3 is 13 residues long. Germline V gene sequence: CDR1 MNHEY, CDR2 SVGAGI. Here the CDR3 reads CASTPGVGTEAFF. CDR3 bases: TGTGCCAGCACCCCCGGGGTGGGGACTGAAGCTTTCTTT.

The V gene is TRBV2, the J gene TRBJ2-1; 9 nucleotides match TRBD2. V was pared by 1 base and J by 8 bases, with 15 bases of the junction left unmatched. There are 18 residues in the CDR3. Germline-derived CDR1 and CDR2 are SNHLY and FYNNEI. The DNA for the CDR3 is TGTGCCAGCAGTGAAGTTGCTGGGTTCGGCGGGGGGGCGTATGAGCAGTTCTTC. Its protein is CASSEVAGFGGGAYEQFF. The full variable domain, its missing parts supplied by reference TRBV2 and TRBJ2-1, is EPEVTQTPSHQVTQMGQEVILRCVPISNHLYFYWYRQILGQKVEFLVSFYNNEISEKSEIFDDQFSVERPDGSNFTLKIRSTKLEDSAMYFCASSEVAGFGGGAYEQFFGPGTRLTVL.

This clone was observed once. The chain links TRBV27 to TRBJ2-5; TRBD1 matches 10 bases. Unmatched junction bases numbered 0, after V lost 4 bases and J lost 1 base. The CDR3 has 14 amino acids. Germline CDR1 reads MNHEY; CDR2 reads SMNVEV (reference sequence). In nucleotides, the CDR3 is TGTGCCAGCAGTTGGACAGGGGGCCAAGAGACCCAGTACTTC. As protein: CASSWTGGQETQYF.

V and J are TRBV6-5 and TRBJ1-1; no clear D gene. From germline, CDR1 is MNHEY and CDR2 SVGAGI. CDR3 size: 12 residues. Between the trimmed V and J ends, which lost 4 bases and 11 bases, there was a span of 14 bases. The CDR3 DNA reads TGTGCCAGCAGTTTCCCCGGACGGGAGGCTTTCTTT. Its translation is CASSFPGREAFF.

J is TRBJ2-3 and V is TRBV11-1; D may be TRBD2 (5 bases). This CDR3 spans 15 amino acids. Looked up from germline, CDR1 is SGHAT and CDR2 is FQDESV (reference sequence). The V end was cut by 2 bases, the J end by 1 base, with 10 bases between. The CDR3 nucleotides read TGTGCCAGCAGCTTATTAGGAGCGGGCACAGATACGCAGTATTTT. Amino acids: CASSLLGAGTDTQYF.

This clone occurred a few times. The chain is built from TRBV11-2 and TRBJ2-7; 8 positions agree with TRBD1. Germline trimming cut 7 bases from V and 4 bases from J; bases unmatched to any gene: 9. The CDR3 contains 14 residues. CDR1 SGHAT and CDR2 FQNNGV come from the germline V gene. The CDR3 DNA is TGTGCCAGCACCGCGGACAGGGCGTTGTACGAGCAGTACTTC. This translates into CASTADRALYEQYF.

This rearrangement joins TRBV15 to TRBJ1-5; 7 nucleotides match TRBD1. CDR3 length: 16 amino acids. After removal of 0 bases from V and 0 bases from J, the junction contained 2 bases not matched to a gene. Germline V gives CDR1 LNHNV, CDR2 YYDKDF (reference sequence). The CDR3: CATSRETGSSNQPQHF. The CDR3 coding sequence is TGTGCCACCAGCAGAGAGACAGGGAGTAGCAATCAGCCCCAGCATTTT.

This sequence joins TRBV7-9 and TRBJ1-2, with 7 bases matching TRBD1. CDR1 SEHNR and CDR2 FQNEAQ come from the germline V gene (reference sequence). Trimming removed 1 base from V and 7 bases from J; junction bases left unmatched: 3. The CDR3 is 13 amino acids. The CDR3 is CASSLEAGGGYTF. In DNA form, the CDR3 reads TGTGCCAGCAGCTTAGAGGCAGGGGGTGGCTACACCTTC.

This clone was observed a handful of times. V gene TRBV9 combines with J gene TRBJ1-2, with unresolved D. V lost 0 bases, J lost 6 bases, and 18 bases lay in between. This CDR3 region has 16 residues. Germline CDR1 SGDLS, CDR2 YYNGEE. The CDR3 sequence is CASSVDLARDGDGYTF. CDR3 sequence (DNA): TGTGCCAGCAGCGTAGATCTCGCCCGGGATGGGGATGGCTACACCTTC. Full variable domain (outside the CDR3, taken from reference TRBV9 and TRBJ1-2): DSGVTQTPKHLITATGQRVTLRCSPRSGDLSVYWYQQSLDQGLQFLIQYYNGEERAKGNILERFSAQQFPDLHSELNLSSLELGDSALYFCASSVDLARDGDGYTFGSGTRLTVV.

This clone was seen once. This chain links TRBV19 with TRBJ2-1, with 13 bases fitting TRBD2. After removal of 5 bases from V and 1 base from J, the junction contained 8 bases not matched to a gene. CDR3 length equals 18 residues. Germline CDR1 is LNHDA and CDR2 is SQIVND (reference sequence). The CDR3 DNA reads TGTGCCAGTAGTCCTCAGGGACTAGCGGGGCGGTCCTACAATGAGCAGTTCTTC. This sequence encodes CASSPQGLAGRSYNEQFF.